There are a few counts of the clone carrying this TCR beta chain. The CDR3 is made up of 14 amino acids. V was pared by 5 bases and J by 7 bases, with 10 bases of the junction left unmatched. Germline V CDR1 and CDR2: LNHDA, SQIVND (reference sequence). These data belong to a study of cytotoxic CD8 clonotypes in ibrutinib-treated CLL. TCRdb's table, derived via immunoSEQ multiplex PCR, lists solely in-frame clones and lacks some. The table has about 68,000 clones, about 63% seen once; the top ten hold around 5.7%. This specimen consisted of PBMCs, obtained after 12 months of ibrutinib treatment. The receptor's source is a human donor with chronic lymphocytic leukemia. The chain uses TRBV19 and TRBJ1-1; 7 nucleotides match TRBD1. The CDR3 here is CASSSSGQAFEAFF. Written as DNA, the CDR3 is TGTGCCAGTAGTTCCTCTGGACAGGCCTTTGAAGCTTTCTTT.